The source of this T cell receptor beta chain is a study of cytomegalovirus exposure and HLA in healthy donors. The data were produced by immunoSEQ multiplex PCR, yet TCRdb's version contains in-frame clones alone and is incomplete. The sample has about 360,000 clones, approximately 90% seen once. The CDR3 consists of 16 residues. Trimming at V came to 4 bases and at J to 2 bases, leaving 7 bases not matched to a gene. Germline CDR1 is MNHNS and CDR2 is SASEGT. The source is a woman younger than 30 in good health and CMV-seronegative. The V and J genes are TRBV6-1 and TRBJ1-5; 8 bases are a match to TRBD1. The source material was PBMCs. The CDR3 coding sequence is TGTGCCAGCAGTGGACACTTGACAGGGGGCAATCAGCCCCAGCATTTT. Protein product: CASSGHLTGGNQPQHF.